The 25 T cell receptor beta chains given below trace back to one sample, sequenced in a study of blood T cell repertoires in COVID-19. Libraries were prepared by immunoSEQ multiplex PCR; TCRdb keeps only in-frame clonotypes and omits some of them. The table records approximately 99,000 clones, over 75% of them present only once. The sequencing input was peripheral blood. The source of these receptors is a human donor in a cohort sampled during active COVID-19.

The chain recombines TRBV28 with TRBJ1-5; tentative D call: TRBD1 (5 bases). This CDR3 comprises 14 residues. Trimming took 4 bases from V and 6 from J, leaving 13 bases between them. Germline V lookup: CDR1 MDHEN, CDR2 SYDVKM. For the CDR3, the DNA is TGTGCCAGCAGTTCCCGGGCGGGGCGTCAGCCCCAGCATTTT. This encodes CASSSRAGRQPQHF.

This chain connects TRBV12-3 or TRBV12-4 to TRBJ2-7, with D perhaps matching TRBD1 (5 bases). The CDR3 totals 13 residues. The V end lost 5 bases, the J end lost 3 bases, and 11 bases lay between the germline ends. The DNA for the CDR3 is TGTGCCAGCAGTCCCAGGGTTAGCTACGAGCAGTACTTC. Translation gives CASSPRVSYEQYF.

The V gene is TRBV19, the J gene TRBJ1-4; D remains unclear. CDR1 and CDR2 from the germline V gene are LNHDA and SQIVND (reference sequence). V was cut by 5 bases and J by 7 bases, with 8 bases left in between. The CDR3 contains 12 residues. The CDR3: CASSRDLEKLFF. The CDR3 region has the DNA TGTGCCAGTAGTCGAGATCTTGAAAAACTGTTTTTT.

V is TRBV3-1 (or the pseudogene TRBV3-2) and J is TRBJ2-5; D ambiguous. This CDR3 spans 11 amino acids. Germline V gene lookup returns CDR1 LGHDT and CDR2 YNNKEL (reference sequence). The V gene lost 5 bases and the J gene lost 5 bases, with 6 bases spanning the gap. Written as DNA, the CDR3 is TGTGCCAGCAGCGAGCGCGAGACCCAGTACTTC. It yields the protein CASSERETQYF.

The rearrangement joins TRBV18 to TRBJ2-7; 11 bases fit TRBD1. V was clipped by 6 bases and J by 6 bases; unmatched bases: 10. Germline V gene lookup returns CDR1 KGHSH and CDR2 LQKENI. This CDR3 has 15 residues. The DNA for the CDR3 is TGTGCCAGCTCCGCCAGGACAGGGGGCTCGACCGAGCAGTACTTC. This gives the protein CASSARTGGSTEQYF.

The chain recombines TRBV6-1 with TRBJ1-3; 12 bases are a match to TRBD1. Germline lookup yields CDR1 MNHNS and CDR2 SASEGT. Trimming removed 2 bases from V and 4 bases from J; junction bases left unmatched: 6. The length of the CDR3 is 17 residues. The CDR3, as DNA: TGTGCCAGCAGTGAATACGGGACAGGGGGCGTGGGAAACACCATATATTTT. Its translation is CASSEYGTGGVGNTIYF.

The chain links TRBV7-3 to TRBJ2-7; possible D gene TRBD1, 6 bases. The CDR3 length is 13 residues. Per germline, CDR1 SGHTA and CDR2 FQGTGA. Trimming left V 5 bases short and J 5 bases short, with 13 bases between. CDR3 sequence: CASSPTGSDEQYF. CDR3 in DNA: TGTGCCAGCAGCCCCACAGGGTCCGACGAGCAGTACTTC.

The rearrangement joins TRBV11-2 to TRBJ2-7; D ambiguous. Trimming shortened V by 2 bases and J by 0 bases, and 11 bases separated the two germline ends. CDR3 length: 15 amino acids. Per germline, CDR1 SGHAT and CDR2 FQNNGV. CDR3 coding DNA: TGTGCCAGCAGCTTAACGCAGGCCTCCTCCTACGAGCAGTACTTC. Encoded protein: CASSLTQASSYEQYF.

V gene TRBV29-1 combines with J gene TRBJ1-2; no clear D gene. CDR1 SQVTM and CDR2 ANQGSEA come from the germline V gene. Trimming shortened V by 6 bases and J by 6 bases, and 11 bases separated the two germline ends. This CDR3 contains 11 residues. The CDR3 reads CSVGGSNGYTF. The CDR3 region has the DNA TGCAGCGTCGGAGGCAGCAATGGCTACACCTTC. The full variable domain, its missing parts supplied by reference TRBV29-1 and TRBJ1-2, is SAVISQKPSRDICQRGTSLTIQCQVDSQVTMMFWYRQQPGQSLTLIATANQGSEATYESGFVIDKFPISRPNLTFSTLTVSNMSPEDSSIYLCSVGGSNGYTFGSGTRLTVV.

V gene TRBV6-5 combines with J gene TRBJ1-2; 10 bases map to TRBD1. V lost 6 bases, J lost 8 bases, and 9 bases stayed unmatched. This CDR3 spans 14 amino acids. CDR1 is MNHEY, CDR2 SVGAGI, per germline. CDR3 in DNA: TGTGCCAGCAGACCGACAGGGGGCCGGGAAGGCTACACCTTC. Translated, it gives CASRPTGGREGYTF.

The gene calls are TRBV3-1 (or the pseudogene TRBV3-2) and TRBJ2-5; a weak D match, TRBD2 (6 bases). V was shortened by 3 bases and J by 5 bases, with 7 bases between the two germline ends. The germline gives CDR1 LGHDT, CDR2 YNNKEL (reference sequence). CDR3 size: 12 residues. CDR3 nucleotides: TGTGCCAGCAGCCAGGAGGGTGAGACCCAGTACTTC. This translates into CASSQEGETQYF.

This clone was observed a single time. The rearrangement links TRBV28 to TRBJ2-7; 11 nucleotides align to TRBD2. Germline CDR1 and CDR2: MDHEN and SYDVKM. Trimming took 4 bases from V and 4 from J; bases not matched to a gene: 6. CDR3 size: 15 residues. Here the CDR3 reads CASSSSLAGGYEQYF. CDR3 DNA: TGTGCCAGCAGTTCCTCGCTAGCGGGAGGTTACGAGCAGTACTTC. Combining the CDR3 with reference TRBV28 and TRBJ2-7 gives the whole variable domain DVKVTQSSRYLVKRTGEKVFLECVQDMDHENMFWYRQDPGLGLRLIYFSYDVKMKEKGDIPEGYSVSREKKERFSLILESASTNQTSMYLCASSSSLAGGYEQYFGPGTRLTVT.

V and J are TRBV19 and TRBJ2-2; 9 bases are a match to TRBD1. Germline V CDR1 and CDR2: LNHDA, SQIVND (reference sequence). CDR3 length: 16 amino acids. The V and J ends lost 3 bases and 1 base, in that order; junction bases with no gene match: 3. CDR3 coding DNA: TGTGCCAGTAGTATTGCGGGACAGGGGAACACCGGGGAGCTGTTTTTT. Translating it yields CASSIAGQGNTGELFF.

The chain carries TRBV28 and TRBJ1-4, with a possible D match to TRBD1 (5 bases). The CDR3 consists of 14 residues. The ends were cut back, 2 bases at V and 8 bases at J, with 12 bases in the middle. Germline loops: CDR1 MDHEN, CDR2 SYDVKM. CDR3 sequence reads: CASSLKGVGEKLFF. In DNA, the CDR3 is TGTGCCAGCAGTTTAAAAGGGGTAGGAGAAAAACTGTTTTTT. The full variable domain, rest sourced from reference TRBV28 and TRBJ1-4, is DVKVTQSSRYLVKRTGEKVFLECVQDMDHENMFWYRQDPGLGLRLIYFSYDVKMKEKGDIPEGYSVSREKKERFSLILESASTNQTSMYLCASSLKGVGEKLFFGSGTQLSVL.

The chain employs TRBV6-5 and TRBJ1-4; D is ambiguous. The CDR3 is 15 residues long. V lost 1 base, J lost 2 bases, and 8 bases lay in between. CDR1 is MNHEY, CDR2 SVGAGI, per germline. Here the CDR3 DNA reads TGTGCCAGCAGTTACTTGGGCACGACTAATGAAAAACTGTTTTTT. It translates to CASSYLGTTNEKLFF.

The rearrangement links TRBV5-1 to TRBJ1-1; possibly TRBD1 for D (5 bases). The germline gives CDR1 SGHRS, CDR2 YFSETQ. V shed 4 bases and J shed 8 bases, with 15 bases lying between them. This CDR3 has 13 residues. CDR3 sequence (DNA): TGCGCCAGCAGCACGGCCATTCGACAGGAAGCTTTCTTT. Its translation: CASSTAIRQEAFF.

The chain has TRBV9 and TRBJ2-2; possibly TRBD1 for D (6 bases). Germline assignment: CDR1 SGDLS and CDR2 YYNGEE. Between the trimmed V and J ends, which lost 3 bases and 2 bases, there was a span of 11 bases. CDR3 length: 15 residues. CDR3 DNA sequence: TGTGCCAGCAGCGCCTGGGACACCAACACCGGGGAGCTGTTTTTT. Its protein product is CASSAWDTNTGELFF.

The chain uses TRBV7-8 and TRBJ2-1, with 7 nucleotides matching TRBD2. This CDR3 comprises 16 residues. Germline V gene sequence: CDR1 SGHVS, CDR2 FQNEAQ. J lost 0 bases, V lost 1 base, and 3 bases had no gene match. CDR3 DNA: TGTGCCAGCAGCTTAGTAGCTAGCGGCTCCTACAATGAGCAGTTCTTC. Translating it yields CASSLVASGSYNEQFF.

The chain links TRBV18 to TRBJ1-1; D is unclear. V was shortened by 3 bases and J by 8 bases, with 19 bases between the two germline ends. From germline, CDR1 is KGHSH and CDR2 LQKENI. The CDR3 is made up of 15 amino acids. The CDR3 DNA follows: TGTGCCAGCTCACCCTCCGAGGAGTCGGCCGTAGAAGCTTTCTTT. Its protein is CASSPSEESAVEAFF.

V and J are TRBV4-1 and TRBJ2-1; a weak D match, TRBD2 (6 bases). The germline CDR1 and CDR2 sequences are MGHRA and YSYEKL. This CDR3 is built from 17 residues. Trimming cost V 3 bases and J 2 bases, with 17 bases left between them. CDR3 amino acids: CASSQEGPSPTYNEQFF. The CDR3, as DNA: TGCGCCAGCAGCCAGGAGGGCCCCTCCCCAACCTACAATGAGCAGTTCTTC.

This chain connects TRBV14 to TRBJ2-5, with a possible D match to TRBD1 (5 bases). The germline V gene encodes CDR1 SGHDN and CDR2 FVKESK. The CDR3 is 15 amino acids. V lost 3 bases to trimming and J lost 8 bases, with 19 bases between them. CDR3 coding DNA: TGTGCCAGCAGCCAGGCGACAGCCCGAACGGCCACCCAGTACTTC. This encodes CASSQATARTATQYF.

The chain uses TRBV6-5 and TRBJ2-3; no reliable D call. This CDR3 has 14 residues. Trimming removed 6 bases at V and 4 bases at J, with 14 bases between. CDR1 is MNHEY and CDR2 is SVGAGI in the germline V gene. Written as DNA, the CDR3 is TGTGCCAGCAGGAGGAGTGGAGTGGCAGATACGCAGTATTTT. Translated, it gives CASRRSGVADTQYF.

This sequence joins TRBV13 and TRBJ2-7, with 9 bases aligning to TRBD1. The ends lost 4 bases at V and 2 bases at J; junction bases unmatched: 3. From germline, CDR1 is PRHDT and CDR2 FYEKMQ (reference sequence). The CDR3 runs 14 residues. CDR3 sequence (DNA): TGTGCCAGCAGCTCCGGGACAGGGCCCTACGAGCAGTACTTC. Protein product: CASSSGTGPYEQYF.

This clone was detected only once. The chain couples TRBV4-2 to TRBJ2-7; D possibly corresponds to TRBD2 (6 bases). The V and J ends lost 1 base and 0 bases respectively, with 13 bases between them. This CDR3 comprises 16 residues. Germline loops: CDR1 LGHNA, CDR2 YNFKEQ. CDR3 in amino acids: CASSQVGSGDSYEQYF. CDR3 coding DNA: TGTGCCAGCAGCCAAGTTGGGTCGGGAGACTCCTACGAGCAGTACTTC.

The chain couples TRBV11-2 to TRBJ2-1; the match to TRBD2 covers 9 bases. With V trimmed by 3 bases and J by 5 bases, 5 bases remained unmatched. This CDR3 has 15 residues. Germline assignment: CDR1 SGHAT and CDR2 FQNNGV. This CDR3 reads CASSFSGGQNNEQFF. The CDR3 bases are TGTGCCAGCAGCTTTAGCGGGGGACAAAACAATGAGCAGTTCTTC.